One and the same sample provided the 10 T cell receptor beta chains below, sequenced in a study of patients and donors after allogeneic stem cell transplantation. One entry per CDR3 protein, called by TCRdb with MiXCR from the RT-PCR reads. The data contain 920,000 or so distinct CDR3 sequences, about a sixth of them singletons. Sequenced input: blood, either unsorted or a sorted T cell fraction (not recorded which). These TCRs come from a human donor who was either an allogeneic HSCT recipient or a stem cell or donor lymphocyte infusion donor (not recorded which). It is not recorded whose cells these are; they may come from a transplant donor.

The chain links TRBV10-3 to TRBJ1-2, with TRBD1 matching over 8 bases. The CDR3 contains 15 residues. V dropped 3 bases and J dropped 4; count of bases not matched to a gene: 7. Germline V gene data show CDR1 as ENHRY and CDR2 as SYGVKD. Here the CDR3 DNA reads TGTGCCATCAGTGAAAACCGGGACAGGCCCTATGGCTACACCTTC. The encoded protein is CAISENRDRPYGYTF.

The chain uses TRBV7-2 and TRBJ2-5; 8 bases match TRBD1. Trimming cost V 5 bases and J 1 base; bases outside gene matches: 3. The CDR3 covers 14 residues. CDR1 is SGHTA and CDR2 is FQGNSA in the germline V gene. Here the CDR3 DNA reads TGTGCCAGCAGCACAGGGGGAAGCCAAGAGACCCAGTACTTC. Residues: CASSTGGSQETQYF.

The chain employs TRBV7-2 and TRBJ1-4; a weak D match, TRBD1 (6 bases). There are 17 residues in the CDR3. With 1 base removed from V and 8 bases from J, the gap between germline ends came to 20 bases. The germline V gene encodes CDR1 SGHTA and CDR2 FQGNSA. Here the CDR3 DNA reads TGTGCCAGCAGCTTAGTCTGGGGTTCAGGGGCCGGGGAAAAACTGTTTTTT. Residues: CASSLVWGSGAGEKLFF.

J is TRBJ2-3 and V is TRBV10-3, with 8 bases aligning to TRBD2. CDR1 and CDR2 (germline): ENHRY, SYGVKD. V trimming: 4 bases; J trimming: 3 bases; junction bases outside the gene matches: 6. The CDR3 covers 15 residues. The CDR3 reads CAISVSGTSTDTQYF. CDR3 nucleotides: TGTGCCATCAGTGTCTCCGGGACTAGTACAGATACGCAGTATTTT.

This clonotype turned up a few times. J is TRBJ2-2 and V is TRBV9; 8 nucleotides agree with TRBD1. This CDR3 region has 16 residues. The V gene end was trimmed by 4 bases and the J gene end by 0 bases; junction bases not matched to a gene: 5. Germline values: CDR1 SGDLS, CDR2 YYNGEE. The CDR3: CASSPRQGSNTGELFF. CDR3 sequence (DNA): TGTGCCAGCAGCCCACGACAGGGGTCGAACACCGGGGAGCTGTTTTTT. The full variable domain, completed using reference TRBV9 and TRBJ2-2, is DSGVTQTPKHLITATGQRVTLRCSPRSGDLSVYWYQQSLDQGLQFLIQYYNGEERAKGNILERFSAQQFPDLHSELNLSSLELGDSALYFCASSPRQGSNTGELFFGEGSRLTVL.

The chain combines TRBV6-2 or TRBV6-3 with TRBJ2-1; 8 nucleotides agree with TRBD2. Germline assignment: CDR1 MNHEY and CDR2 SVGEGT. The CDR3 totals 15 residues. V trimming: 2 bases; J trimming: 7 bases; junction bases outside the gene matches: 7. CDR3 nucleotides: TGTGCCAGCAGTTACGAGGGACTAGGAGGTAATGAGCAGTTCTTC. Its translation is CASSYEGLGGNEQFF.

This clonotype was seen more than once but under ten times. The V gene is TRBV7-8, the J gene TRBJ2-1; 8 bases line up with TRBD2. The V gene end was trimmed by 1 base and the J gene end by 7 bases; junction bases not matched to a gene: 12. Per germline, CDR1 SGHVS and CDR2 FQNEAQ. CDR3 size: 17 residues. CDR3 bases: TGTGCCAGCAGCTTAGTCTTAGCGGGACCCCTCCTAAATGAGCAGTTCTTC. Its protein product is CASSLVLAGPLLNEQFF.

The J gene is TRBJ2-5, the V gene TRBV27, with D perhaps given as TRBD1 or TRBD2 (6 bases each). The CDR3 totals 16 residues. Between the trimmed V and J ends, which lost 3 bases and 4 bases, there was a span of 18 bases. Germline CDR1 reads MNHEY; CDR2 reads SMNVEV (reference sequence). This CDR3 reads CASSFEGGRRGETQYF. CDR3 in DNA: TGTGCCAGCAGTTTTGAGGGGGGCAGACGTGGAGAGACCCAGTACTTC.

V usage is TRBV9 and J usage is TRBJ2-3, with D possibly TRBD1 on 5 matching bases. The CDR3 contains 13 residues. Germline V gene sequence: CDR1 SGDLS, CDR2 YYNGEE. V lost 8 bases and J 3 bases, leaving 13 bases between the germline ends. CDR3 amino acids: CASRKGQTDTQYF. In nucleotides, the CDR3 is TGTGCCAGTAGGAAGGGGCAAACAGATACGCAGTATTTT.

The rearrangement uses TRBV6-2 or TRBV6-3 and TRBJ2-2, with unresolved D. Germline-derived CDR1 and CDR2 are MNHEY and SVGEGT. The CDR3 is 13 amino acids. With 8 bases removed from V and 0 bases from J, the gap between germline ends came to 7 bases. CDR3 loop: CASEPANTGELFF. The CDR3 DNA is TGTGCCAGCGAACCGGCGAACACCGGGGAGCTGTTTTTT.